The source of this T cell receptor (beta chain) is a study of cytomegalovirus exposure and HLA in healthy donors. Study at large: From about 180 million T cells, an earlier analysis saw under 140 million unique TCR beta sequences.

A note on this clone: The antigen is undetermined.

Findings and limits, study-wide: For most TCR sequences rarity was the rule, although some public TCRs occurred in many donors. The authors later found HLA-associated TCR beta chains more clonally expanded than equally common others.

Trimming stripped 4 bases from V and 1 base from J, with 12 bases between. This CDR3 has 14 amino acids. Germline values: CDR1 SQVTM, CDR2 ANQGSEA. PCR employed 60 Vbeta and 13 Jbeta primers. Authors' data handling: In a later analysis, the count reached about 82 million unique TCR beta chains, with about 10 million shared. The data were produced by immunoSEQ multiplex PCR, yet TCRdb's version contains in-frame clones alone and is incomplete. The D gene and trimming were derived from the DNA, and the V and J assignments and clone size from that table. Of about 86,000 clones detected, roughly four fifths appear once; the ten largest clones hold more than 5.5%.

Sequenced input: PBMCs. The V gene is TRBV29-1, the J gene TRBJ2-3; weak D call: TRBD2 (5 bases). This receptor was taken from a woman in her fifties or sixties in good health and CMV-seropositive. CDR3 amino acids: CSVGLSIGTDTQYF. The CDR3 coding sequence is TGCAGCGTTGGACTATCCATCGGCACAGATACGCAGTATTTT.